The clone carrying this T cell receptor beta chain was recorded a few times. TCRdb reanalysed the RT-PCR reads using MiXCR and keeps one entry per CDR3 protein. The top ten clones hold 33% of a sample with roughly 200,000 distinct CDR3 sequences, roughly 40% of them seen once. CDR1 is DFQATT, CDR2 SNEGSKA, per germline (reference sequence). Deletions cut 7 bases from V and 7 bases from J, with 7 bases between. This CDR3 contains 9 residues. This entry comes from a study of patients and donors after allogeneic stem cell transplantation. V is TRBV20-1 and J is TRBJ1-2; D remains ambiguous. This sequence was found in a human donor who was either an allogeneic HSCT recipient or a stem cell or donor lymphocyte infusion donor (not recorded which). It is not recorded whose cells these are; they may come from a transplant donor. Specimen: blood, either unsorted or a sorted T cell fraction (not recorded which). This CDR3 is CSVISGYTF. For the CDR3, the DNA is TGCAGTGTTATCAGTGGCTACACCTTC.